Sequencing of this T cell receptor (beta chain) was carried out in a study of blood T cells in healthy people across ages. For this clonotype: Its target is unknown.

Using a J-beta primer mix together with a sample-barcoded 5' primer, a second PCR was run for roughly 6 to 11 cycles. Every sample returned 2.5 million or more CDR3-containing paired-end reads. TCRdb fed the 5' RACE reads into MiXCR, producing one record per CDR3 protein. The table shows 1.5 million or so distinct CDR3 sequences, with 42% occurring only once. Every donor contributed around 10 milliliters of peripheral blood by blood draw. This CDR3 spans 15 amino acids. The junction had 4 bases not matched to a gene; V was cut back by 1 base and J by 5 bases. Germline V lookup: CDR1 SGHTA, CDR2 FQGNSA. General study points: Researchers report that TCR beta diversity correlated strongly with naive T cell percentage.

The rearrangement joins TRBV7-2 to TRBJ1-5; the match to TRBD1 covers 8 bases. Sequencing was done on a sample of blood. This sequence was found in a woman aged 18-29 years in good health. The CDR3 coding sequence is TGTGCCAGCAGCTTAGGACAGGGGAGTTATCAGCCCCAGCATTTT. Amino acids: CASSLGQGSYQPQHF.